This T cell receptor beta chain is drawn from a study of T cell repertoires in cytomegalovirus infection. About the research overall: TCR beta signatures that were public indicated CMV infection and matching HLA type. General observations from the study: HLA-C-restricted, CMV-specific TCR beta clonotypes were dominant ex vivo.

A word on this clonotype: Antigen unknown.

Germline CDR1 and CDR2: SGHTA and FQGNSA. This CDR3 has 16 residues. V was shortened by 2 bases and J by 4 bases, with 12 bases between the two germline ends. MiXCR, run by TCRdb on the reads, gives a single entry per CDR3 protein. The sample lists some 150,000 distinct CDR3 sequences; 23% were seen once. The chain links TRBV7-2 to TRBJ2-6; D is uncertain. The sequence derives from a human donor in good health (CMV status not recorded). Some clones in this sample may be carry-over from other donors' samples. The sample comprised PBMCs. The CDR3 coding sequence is TGTGCCAGCAGCTTACGAGGCACGCCCGGGGCCAACGTCCTGACTTTC. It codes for CASSLRGTPGANVLTF.